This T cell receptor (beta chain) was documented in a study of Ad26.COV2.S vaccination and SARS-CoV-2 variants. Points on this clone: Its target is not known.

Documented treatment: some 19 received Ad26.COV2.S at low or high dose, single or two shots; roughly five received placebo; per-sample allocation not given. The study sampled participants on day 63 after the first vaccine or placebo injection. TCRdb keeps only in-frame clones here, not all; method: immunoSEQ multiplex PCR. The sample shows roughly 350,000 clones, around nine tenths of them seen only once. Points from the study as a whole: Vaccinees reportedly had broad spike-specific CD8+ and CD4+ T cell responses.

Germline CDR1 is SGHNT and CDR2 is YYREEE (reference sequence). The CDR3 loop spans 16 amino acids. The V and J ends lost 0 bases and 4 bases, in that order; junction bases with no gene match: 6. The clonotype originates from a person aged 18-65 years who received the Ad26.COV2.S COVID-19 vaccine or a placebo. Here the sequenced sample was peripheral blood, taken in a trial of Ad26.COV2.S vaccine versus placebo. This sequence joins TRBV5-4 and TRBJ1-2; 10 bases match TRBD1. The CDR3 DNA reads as TGTGCCAGCAGCTTGGCCGGACAGGGGGATGGCTATGGCTACACCTTC. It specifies CASSLAGQGDGYGYTF.